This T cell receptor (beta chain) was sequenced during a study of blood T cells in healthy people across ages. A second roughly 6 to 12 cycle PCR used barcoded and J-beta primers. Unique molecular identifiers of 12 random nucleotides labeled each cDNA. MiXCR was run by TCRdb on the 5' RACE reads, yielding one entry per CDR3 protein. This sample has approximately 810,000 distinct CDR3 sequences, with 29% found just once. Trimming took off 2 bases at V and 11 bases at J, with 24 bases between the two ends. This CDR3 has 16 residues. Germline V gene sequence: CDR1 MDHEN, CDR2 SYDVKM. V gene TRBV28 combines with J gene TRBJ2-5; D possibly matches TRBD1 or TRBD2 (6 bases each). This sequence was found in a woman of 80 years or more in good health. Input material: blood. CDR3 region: CASSLVYGVKGGGQYF. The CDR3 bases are TGTGCCAGCAGTTTAGTATATGGGGTGAAGGGGGGTGGGCAGTACTTC.